In this sample, the clone carrying this T cell receptor (beta chain) turned up many times. Its cognate antigen is unknown. The data originate from a study of quantifying T cell responses using KT2 cells. For the study at large: RNA was reverse transcribed with TCR alpha and beta constant-region primers. Study-level findings and limits: KT2 sequence counts showed saturation when very many KT2 cells were spiked in.

Each cDNA got a UMI-containing oligo ligated at its 3' end. An equimolar mix of RC1.1 and RC1.2 primed the beta chain across TRBC1 and TRBC2. Starting with the second PCR, alpha and beta TCR chains went through separate processing. In TCRdb, the UMI-ligation and nested PCR reads were re-called with MiXCR into one record per CDR3 protein. The sample has fewer than 60,000 distinct CDR3 sequences, approximately 10% seen once. Known numbers of the T cell clone KT2 were added to PBMC. Germline trimming cut 5 bases from V and 1 base from J; bases unmatched to any gene: 10. The CDR3 covers 16 residues. From germline, CDR1 is DFQATT and CDR2 SNEGSKA (reference sequence).

Input material: PBMCs spiked with cells of the T cell clone KT2. This chain joins TRBV20-1 and TRBJ2-3; 9 bases fit TRBD2. The TCR comes from a human donor. The CDR3 is CSAPQGLAGGTDTQYF. The CDR3 bases are TGCAGTGCTCCCCAGGGGTTAGCGGGGGGCACAGATACGCAGTATTTT.